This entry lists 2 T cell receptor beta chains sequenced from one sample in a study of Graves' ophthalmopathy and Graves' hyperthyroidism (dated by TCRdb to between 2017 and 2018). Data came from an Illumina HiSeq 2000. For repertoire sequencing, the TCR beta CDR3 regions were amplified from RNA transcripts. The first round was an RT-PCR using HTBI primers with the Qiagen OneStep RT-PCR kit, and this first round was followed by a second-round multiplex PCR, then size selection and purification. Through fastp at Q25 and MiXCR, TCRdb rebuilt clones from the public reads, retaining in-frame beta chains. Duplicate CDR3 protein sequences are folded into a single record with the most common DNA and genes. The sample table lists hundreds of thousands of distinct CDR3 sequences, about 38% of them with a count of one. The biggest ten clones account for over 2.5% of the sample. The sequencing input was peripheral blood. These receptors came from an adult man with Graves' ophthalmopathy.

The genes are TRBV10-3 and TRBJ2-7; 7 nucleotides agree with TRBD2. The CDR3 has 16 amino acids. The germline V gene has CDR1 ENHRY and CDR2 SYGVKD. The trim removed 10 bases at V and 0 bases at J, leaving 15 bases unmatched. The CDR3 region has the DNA TGTGCCAGCAGCCGTCCCGGGGGGAGTAGCTCCTACGAGCAGTACTTC. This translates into CASSRPGGSSSYEQYF.

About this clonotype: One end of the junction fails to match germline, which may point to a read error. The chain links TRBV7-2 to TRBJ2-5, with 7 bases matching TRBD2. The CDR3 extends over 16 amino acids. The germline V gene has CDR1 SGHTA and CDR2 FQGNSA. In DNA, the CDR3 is TGCGCCAGCAGCCAAGTTGGGGGGGGACACCAAGAGACCCAGTACTTC. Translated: CASSQVGGGHQETQYF. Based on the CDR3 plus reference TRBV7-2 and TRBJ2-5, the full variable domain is GAGVSQSPSNKVTEKGKDVELRCDPISGHTALYWYRQSLGQGLEFLIYFQGNSAPDKSGLPSDRFSAERTGGSVSTLTIQRTQQEDSAVYLCASSQVGGGHQETQYFGPGTRLLVL.